This TCR beta chain was identified during a study of blood T cells in healthy people across ages. V was clipped by 7 bases and J by 2 bases, with 12 bases between them. CDR1 is SGHTA and CDR2 is FQGNSA in the germline V gene. This CDR3 is built from 13 residues. For the second PCR, which ran for 7 to 11 cycles, a sample-barcoded 5' primer and a J-beta primer mix were used. TCRdb re-analysed the 5' RACE reads in MiXCR, keeping a single row per CDR3 protein. The table has about 800,000 distinct CDR3 sequences, 55% to 75% seen once; the top ten hold roughly 20%. There are a few counts of this clonotype. The sample comprised blood. The TCR comes from a man younger than 40 in good health. This chain uses TRBV7-2 with TRBJ2-7; D unclear. The CDR3 loop reads CASTLGFAYEQYF. The CDR3 region has the DNA TGTGCCAGCACCCTAGGGTTTGCCTACGAGCAGTACTTC.